Sequencing of this T cell receptor beta chain was carried out in a study of tumor-infiltrating lymphocytes in localized non-small cell lung cancer. Study overall: Some samples were collected after neoadjuvant chemotherapy; smokers, never-smokers and several histologies were included.

Data came from immunoSEQ multiplex PCR; TCRdb stores just in-frame clones and leaves some out. Of some 2,500 clones in the sample, 50% to 70% were seen once. Study results and limitations: Each assay used a separate piece of the same tissue. TCR sequencing covered a subset of patients with enough tissue. Tumors had more T cell infiltration than uninvolved lung, per TCRbeta sequencing and CD3 counts.

This CDR3 region has 19 residues. From germline, CDR1 is GTSNPN and CDR2 SVGIG (reference sequence). V shed 2 bases, J shed 4 bases, and the junction held 19 bases outside the gene matches. To note about this clone: What it recognizes is unknown.

This receptor was identified in a human donor with non-small cell lung cancer. Source material: uninvolved lung tissue not adjacent to the tumor. The J gene is TRBJ2-7, the V gene TRBV30, with 11 nucleotides matching TRBD2. The CDR3 here is CAWSFQLSPSSGRKYEQYF. The CDR3 DNA follows: TGTGCCTGGAGTTTCCAACTCAGCCCCTCTAGCGGGAGGAAATACGAGCAGTACTTC. The full variable domain, rest sourced from reference TRBV30 and TRBJ2-7, is SQTIHQWPATLVQPVGSPLSLECTVEGTSNPNLYWYRQAAGRGLQLLFYSVGIGQISSEVPQNLSASRPQDRQFILSSKKLLLSDSGFYLCAWSFQLSPSSGRKYEQYFGPGTRLTVT.